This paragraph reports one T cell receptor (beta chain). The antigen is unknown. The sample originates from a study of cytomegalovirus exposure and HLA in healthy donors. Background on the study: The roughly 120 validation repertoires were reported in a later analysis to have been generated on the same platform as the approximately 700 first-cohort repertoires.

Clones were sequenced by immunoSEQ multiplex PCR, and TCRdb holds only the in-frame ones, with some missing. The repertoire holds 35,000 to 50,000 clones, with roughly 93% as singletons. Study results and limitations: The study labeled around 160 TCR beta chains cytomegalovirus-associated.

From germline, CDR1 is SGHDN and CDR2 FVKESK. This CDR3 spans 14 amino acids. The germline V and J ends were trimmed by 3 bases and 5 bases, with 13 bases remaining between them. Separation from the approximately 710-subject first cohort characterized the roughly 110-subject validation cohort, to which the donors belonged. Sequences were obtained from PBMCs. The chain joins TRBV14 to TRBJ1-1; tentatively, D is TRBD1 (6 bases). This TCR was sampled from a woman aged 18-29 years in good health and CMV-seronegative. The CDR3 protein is CASSHGGRRTEAFF. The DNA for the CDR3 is TGTGCCAGCAGCCACGGGGGGCGCAGAACTGAAGCTTTCTTT.